This TCR beta chain was documented in a study of T cells in Graves' hyperthyroidism and ophthalmopathy. Study observations and caveats: Among thyroid clonotypes expanded above 0.001, most also appeared in blood.

Amplification targeted TCR beta CDR3 regions from RNA transcripts. In the first-round RT-PCR of the TCR CDR3, the HTBI primer set was used. TCRdb independently ran MiXCR on the multiplex PCR reads; one entry per CDR3 protein. The sample shows some 600,000 distinct CDR3 sequences, roughly 46% of them seen only once. Trimming took off 4 bases at V and 2 bases at J, with 9 bases between the two ends. This CDR3 is built from 14 residues. Germline V gene data show CDR1 as SNHLY and CDR2 as FYNNEI. No progression to ophthalmopathy during 18 months of follow-up defined stable disease. Newly diagnosed patients aged 18 to 65 had hyperthyroidism of under 2 months' duration. The diagnoses drew upon clinical symptoms, serum thyroxine and TRAb, thyroid ultrasound and orbital computed tomography. As for this clonotype: The target antigen is unknown.

The clonotype was recovered from a woman younger than 30 with Graves' hyperthyroidism. The rearrangement joins TRBV2 to TRBJ1-5; possibly TRBD1 for D (6 bases). Sequencing was carried out using peripheral blood or thyroid tissue (not recorded which). The CDR3 DNA reads TGTGCCAGCAGTGTTCAGGGGCGCAATCAGCCCCAGCATTTT. Translating it yields CASSVQGRNQPQHF.